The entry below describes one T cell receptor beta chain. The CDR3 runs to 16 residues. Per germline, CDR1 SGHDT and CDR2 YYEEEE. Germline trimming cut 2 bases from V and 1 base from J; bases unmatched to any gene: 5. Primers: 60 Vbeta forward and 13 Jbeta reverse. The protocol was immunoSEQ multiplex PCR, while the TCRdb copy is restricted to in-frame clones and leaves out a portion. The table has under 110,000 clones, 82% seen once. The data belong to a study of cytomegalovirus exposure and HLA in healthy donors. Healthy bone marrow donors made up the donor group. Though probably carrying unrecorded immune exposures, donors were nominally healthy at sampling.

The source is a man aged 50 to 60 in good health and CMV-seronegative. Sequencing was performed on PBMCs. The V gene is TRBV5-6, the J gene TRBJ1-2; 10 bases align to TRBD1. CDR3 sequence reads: CASSFGDRGGNYGYTF. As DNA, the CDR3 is TGTGCCAGCAGCTTCGGGGACAGGGGCGGTAACTATGGCTACACCTTC.